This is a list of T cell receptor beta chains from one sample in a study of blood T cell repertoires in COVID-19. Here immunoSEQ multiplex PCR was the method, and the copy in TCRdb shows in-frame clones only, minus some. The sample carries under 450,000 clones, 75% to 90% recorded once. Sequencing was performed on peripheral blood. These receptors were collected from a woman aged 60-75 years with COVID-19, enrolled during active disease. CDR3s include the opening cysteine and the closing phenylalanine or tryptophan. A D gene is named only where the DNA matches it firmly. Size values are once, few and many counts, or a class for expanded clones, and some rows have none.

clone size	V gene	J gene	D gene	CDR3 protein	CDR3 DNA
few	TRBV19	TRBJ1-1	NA	CASSIDSRNTEAFF	TGTGCCAGTAGTATTGACAGCAGGAACACTGAAGCTTTCTTT
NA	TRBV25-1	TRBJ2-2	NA	CASSVLEGYGGSGELFF	TGTGCCAGCAGTGTACTTGAGGGGTATGGGGGGTCCGGGGAGCTGTTTTTT
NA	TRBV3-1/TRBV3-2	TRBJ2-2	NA	CASSQRLRRGGELFF	TGTGCCAGCAGCCAAAGGCTCAGAAGAGGCGGGGAGCTGTTTTTT
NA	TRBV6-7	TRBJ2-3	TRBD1	CASSDRADTQYF	TGTGCCAGCAGCGACAGGGCAGATACGCAGTATTTT
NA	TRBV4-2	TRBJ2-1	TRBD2	CASTLAGGASGNEQFF	TGTGCCAGCACCCTAGCGGGGGGGGCCTCTGGCAATGAGCAGTTCTTC
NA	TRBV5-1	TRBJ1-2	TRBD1	CASSFGQGANSGYTF	TGCGCCAGCAGCTTTGGACAGGGGGCTAACAGTGGCTACACCTTC
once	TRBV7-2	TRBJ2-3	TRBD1	CASSFRDRTTDTQYF	TGTGCCAGCAGCTTCCGGGACAGGACCACAGATACGCAGTATTTT
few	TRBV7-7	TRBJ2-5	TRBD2	CASSPGTSGGEKYF	TGTGCCAGCAGCCCAGGGACTAGCGGGGGGGAGAAGTACTTC
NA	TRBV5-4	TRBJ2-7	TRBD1	CASSPARDRVLEQYF	TGTGCCAGCAGCCCCGCCCGGGACAGGGTGCTCGAGCAGTACTTC
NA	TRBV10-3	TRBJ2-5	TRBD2	CATSDTSAQETQYF	TGTGCCACATCGGATACTAGCGCGCAAGAGACCCAGTACTTC
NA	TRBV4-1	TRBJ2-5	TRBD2	CASSLSSGGSIQETQYF	TGCGCCAGCAGCTTATCTAGCGGGGGATCAATCCAAGAGACCCAGTACTTC
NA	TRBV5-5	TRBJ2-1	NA	CASRLPAGHNEQFF	TGTGCCAGCAGGTTACCCGCGGGACACAATGAGCAGTTCTTC
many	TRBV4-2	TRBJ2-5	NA	CASSQRTNGGEFQETQYF	TGTGCCAGCAGCCAACGAACCAACGGGGGAGAGTTCCAAGAGACCCAGTACTTC